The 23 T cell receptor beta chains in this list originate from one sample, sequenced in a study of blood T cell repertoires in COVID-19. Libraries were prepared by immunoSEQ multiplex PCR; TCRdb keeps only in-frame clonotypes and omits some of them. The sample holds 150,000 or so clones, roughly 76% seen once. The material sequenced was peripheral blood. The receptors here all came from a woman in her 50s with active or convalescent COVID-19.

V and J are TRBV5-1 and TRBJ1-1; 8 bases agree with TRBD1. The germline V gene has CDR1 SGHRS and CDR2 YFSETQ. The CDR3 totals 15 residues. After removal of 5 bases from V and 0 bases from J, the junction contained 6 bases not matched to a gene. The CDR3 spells CASRDRTGMNTEAFF. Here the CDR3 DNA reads TGCGCCAGCAGAGATAGGACAGGGATGAACACTGAAGCTTTCTTT.

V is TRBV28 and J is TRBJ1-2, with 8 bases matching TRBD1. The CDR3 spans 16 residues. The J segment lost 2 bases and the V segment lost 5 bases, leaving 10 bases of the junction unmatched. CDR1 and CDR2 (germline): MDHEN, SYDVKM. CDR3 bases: TGTGCCAGCAGTCACGATCGGACAGGGAGGAACTATGGCTACACCTTC. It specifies CASSHDRTGRNYGYTF.

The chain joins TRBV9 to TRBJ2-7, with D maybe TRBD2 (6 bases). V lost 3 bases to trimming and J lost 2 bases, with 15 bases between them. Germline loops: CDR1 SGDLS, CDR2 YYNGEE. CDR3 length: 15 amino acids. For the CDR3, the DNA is TGTGCCAGCAGCGCTGGGGCGGGATTACCCTACGAGCAGTACTTC. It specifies CASSAGAGLPYEQYF.

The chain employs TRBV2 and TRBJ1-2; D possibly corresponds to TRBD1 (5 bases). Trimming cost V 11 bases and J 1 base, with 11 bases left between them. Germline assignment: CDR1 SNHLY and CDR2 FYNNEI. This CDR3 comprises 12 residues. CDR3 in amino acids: CAGGLRNYGYTF. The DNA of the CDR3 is TGTGCCGGGGGACTTCGTAACTATGGCTACACCTTC.

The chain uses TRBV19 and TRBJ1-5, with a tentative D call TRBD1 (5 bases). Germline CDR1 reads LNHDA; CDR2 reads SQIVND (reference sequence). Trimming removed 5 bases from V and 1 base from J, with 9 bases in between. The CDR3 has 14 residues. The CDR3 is CASSLRDSNQPQHF. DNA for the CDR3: TGTGCCAGTAGTTTGCGGGACAGCAATCAGCCCCAGCATTTT.

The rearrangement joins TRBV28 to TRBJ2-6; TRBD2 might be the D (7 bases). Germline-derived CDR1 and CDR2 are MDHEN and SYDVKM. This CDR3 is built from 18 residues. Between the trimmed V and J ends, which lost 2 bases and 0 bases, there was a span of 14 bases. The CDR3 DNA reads TGTGCCAGCAGTTTAGCGGGGGCCACGAGCTCTGGGGCCAACGTCCTGACTTTC. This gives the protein CASSLAGATSSGANVLTF.

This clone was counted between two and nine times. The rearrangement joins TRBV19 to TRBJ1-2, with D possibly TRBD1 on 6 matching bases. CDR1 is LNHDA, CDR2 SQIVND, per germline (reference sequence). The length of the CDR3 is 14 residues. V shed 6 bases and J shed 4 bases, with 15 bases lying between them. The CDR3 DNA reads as TGTGCCAGTAGGCCGGACAGCCGGAGCTATGGCTACACCTTC. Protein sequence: CASRPDSRSYGYTF.

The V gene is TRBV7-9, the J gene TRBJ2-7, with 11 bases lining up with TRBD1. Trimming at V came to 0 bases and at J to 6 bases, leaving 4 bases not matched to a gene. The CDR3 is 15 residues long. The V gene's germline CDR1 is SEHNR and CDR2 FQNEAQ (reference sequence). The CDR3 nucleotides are TGTGCCAGCAGCTTAGCGCCGGGACAGGGGGGCGAGCAGTACTTC. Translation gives CASSLAPGQGGEQYF.

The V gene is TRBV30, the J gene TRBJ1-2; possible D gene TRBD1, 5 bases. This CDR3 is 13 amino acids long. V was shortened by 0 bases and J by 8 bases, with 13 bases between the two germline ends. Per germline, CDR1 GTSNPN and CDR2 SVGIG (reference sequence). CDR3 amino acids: CAWSVRPGEGYTF. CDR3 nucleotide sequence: TGTGCCTGGAGTGTACGGCCGGGGGAGGGCTACACCTTC.

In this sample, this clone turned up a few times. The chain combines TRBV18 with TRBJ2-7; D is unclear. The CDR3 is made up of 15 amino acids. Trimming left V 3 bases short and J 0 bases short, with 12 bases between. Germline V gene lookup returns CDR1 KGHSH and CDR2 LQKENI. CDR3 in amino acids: CASSPVTVSSYEQYF. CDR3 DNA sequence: TGTGCCAGCTCACCGGTCACAGTAAGCTCCTACGAGCAGTACTTC.

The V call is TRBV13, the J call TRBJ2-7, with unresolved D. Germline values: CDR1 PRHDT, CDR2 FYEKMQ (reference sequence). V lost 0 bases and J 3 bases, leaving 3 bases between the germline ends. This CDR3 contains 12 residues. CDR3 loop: CASSLGYYEQYF. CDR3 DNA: TGTGCCAGCAGCTTAGGTTACTACGAGCAGTACTTC.

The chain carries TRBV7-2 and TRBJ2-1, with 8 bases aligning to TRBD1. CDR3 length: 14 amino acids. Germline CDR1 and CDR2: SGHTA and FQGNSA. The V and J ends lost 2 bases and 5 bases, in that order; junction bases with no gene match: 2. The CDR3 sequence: CASSLQGADNEQFF. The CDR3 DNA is TGTGCCAGCAGCTTACAGGGGGCGGACAATGAGCAGTTCTTC.

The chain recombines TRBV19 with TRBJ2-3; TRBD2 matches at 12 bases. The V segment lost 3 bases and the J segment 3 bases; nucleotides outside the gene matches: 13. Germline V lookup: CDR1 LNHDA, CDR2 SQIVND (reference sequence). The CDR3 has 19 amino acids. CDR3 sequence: CASSMRRLGTSGQTDTQYF. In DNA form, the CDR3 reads TGTGCCAGTAGTATGCGCAGGCTCGGGACTAGCGGGCAAACAGATACGCAGTATTTT.

In DNA, the CDR3 is TGCGCCAGCGGGAGGGTCGGAGAGACCCAGTACTTC. Residues: CASGRVGETQYF. The chain has TRBV4-3 and TRBJ2-5; TRBD2 matches 7 bases. The germline CDR1 and CDR2 sequences are LGHNA and YSLEER. The length of the CDR3 is 12 residues. Trimming cost V 8 bases and J 4 bases; bases outside gene matches: 4.

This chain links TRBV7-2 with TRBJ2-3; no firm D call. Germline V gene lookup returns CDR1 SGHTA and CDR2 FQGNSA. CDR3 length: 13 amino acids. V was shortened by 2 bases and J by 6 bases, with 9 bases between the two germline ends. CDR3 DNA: TGTGCCAGCAGCTTACTAACCCCTGATACGCAGTATTTT. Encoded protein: CASSLLTPDTQYF.

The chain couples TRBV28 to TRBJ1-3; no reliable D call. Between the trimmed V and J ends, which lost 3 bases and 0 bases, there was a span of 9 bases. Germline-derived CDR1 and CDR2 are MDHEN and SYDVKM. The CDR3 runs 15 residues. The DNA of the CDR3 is TGTGCCAGCAGTTTCCACTATCGCTCTGGAAACACCATATATTTT. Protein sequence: CASSFHYRSGNTIYF.

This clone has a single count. The CDR3 region has the DNA TGTGCCAGCAGCTTAGGGACTCGCTACGAGCAGTACTTC. Its translation is CASSLGTRYEQYF. V gene TRBV9 combines with J gene TRBJ2-7; D might be TRBD2 (6 bases). This CDR3 has 13 amino acids. Trimming took 4 bases from V and 3 from J, leaving 11 bases between them. Germline lookup yields CDR1 SGDLS and CDR2 YYNGEE.

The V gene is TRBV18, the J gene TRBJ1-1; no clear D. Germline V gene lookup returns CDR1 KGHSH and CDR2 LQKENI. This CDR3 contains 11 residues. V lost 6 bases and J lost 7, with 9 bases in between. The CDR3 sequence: CASSSGDEAFF. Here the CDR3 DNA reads TGTGCCAGCTCCTCCGGGGATGAAGCTTTCTTT.

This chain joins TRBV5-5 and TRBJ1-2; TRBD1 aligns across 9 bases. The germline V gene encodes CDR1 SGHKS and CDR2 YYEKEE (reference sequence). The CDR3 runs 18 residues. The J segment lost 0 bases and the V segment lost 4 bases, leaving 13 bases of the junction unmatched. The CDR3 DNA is TGTGCCAGCAGCGTCTCCGGGACAGGGTCGGGAGCTAACTATGGCTACACCTTC. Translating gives CASSVSGTGSGANYGYTF.

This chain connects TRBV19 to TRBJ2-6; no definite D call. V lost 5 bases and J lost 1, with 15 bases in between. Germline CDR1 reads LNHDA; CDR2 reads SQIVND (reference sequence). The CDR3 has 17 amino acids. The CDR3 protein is CASSETHLLSGANVLTF. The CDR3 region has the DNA TGTGCCAGTAGTGAGACACACCTGCTATCTGGGGCCAACGTCCTGACTTTC. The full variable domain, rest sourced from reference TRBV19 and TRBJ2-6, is DGGITQSPKYLFRKEGQNVTLSCEQNLNHDAMYWYRQDPGQGLRLIYYSQIVNDFQKGDIAEGYSVSREKKESFPLTVTSAQKNPTAFYLCASSETHLLSGANVLTFGAGSRLTVL.

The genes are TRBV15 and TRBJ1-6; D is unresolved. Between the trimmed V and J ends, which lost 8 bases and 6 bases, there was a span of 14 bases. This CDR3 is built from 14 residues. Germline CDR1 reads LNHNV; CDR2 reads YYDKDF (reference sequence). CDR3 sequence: CATQSQYSNSPLHF. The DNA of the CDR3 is TGTGCCACCCAAAGCCAATACAGTAATTCACCCCTCCACTTT.

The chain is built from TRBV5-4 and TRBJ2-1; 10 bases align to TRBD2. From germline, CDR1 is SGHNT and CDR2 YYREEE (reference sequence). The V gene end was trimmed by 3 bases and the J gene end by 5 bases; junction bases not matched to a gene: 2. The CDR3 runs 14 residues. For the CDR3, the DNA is TGTGCCAGCAGCTCGACTAGCGGGCACAATGAGCAGTTCTTC. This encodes CASSSTSGHNEQFF. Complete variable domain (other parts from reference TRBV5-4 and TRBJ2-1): ETGVTQSPTHLIKTRGQQVTLRCSSQSGHNTVSWYQQALGQGPQFIFQYYREEENGRGNFPPRFSGLQFPNYSSELNVNALELDDSALYLCASSSTSGHNEQFFGPGTRLTVL.

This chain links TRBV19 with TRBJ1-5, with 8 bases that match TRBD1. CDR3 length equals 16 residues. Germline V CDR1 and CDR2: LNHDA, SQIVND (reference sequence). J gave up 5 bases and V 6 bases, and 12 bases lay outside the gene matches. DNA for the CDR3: TGTGCCAGTAGACCTCCAGGGGGCATAGGAGATCAGCCCCAGCATTTT. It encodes CASRPPGGIGDQPQHF.